The 5 T cell receptor beta chains given below trace back to one sample, sequenced in a study of cytomegalovirus exposure and HLA in healthy donors. The protocol was immunoSEQ multiplex PCR, while the TCRdb copy is restricted to in-frame clones and leaves out a portion. The sample lists under 100,000 clones, roughly 97% occurring once. Sequenced material: PBMCs. The receptors were gathered from a man aged 18 to 29 in good health and CMV-seronegative.

The chain has TRBV11-2 and TRBJ2-5; TRBD2 aligns across 7 bases. The CDR3 spans 14 residues. J gave up 5 bases and V 4 bases, and 7 bases lay outside the gene matches. CDR1 and CDR2 from the germline V gene are SGHAT and FQNNGV. CDR3 loop: CASSSPGLRETQYF. CDR3 nucleotide sequence: TGTGCCAGCAGCTCACCGGGACTACGGGAGACCCAGTACTTC.

V gene TRBV27 combines with J gene TRBJ2-5, with no clear D. The V gene lost 1 base and the J gene lost 5 bases, with 11 bases spanning the gap. CDR1 MNHEY and CDR2 SMNVEV come from the germline V gene (reference sequence). The CDR3 is 14 residues long. The CDR3 protein is CASSLLRLGETQYF. The CDR3 nucleotides are TGTGCCAGCAGTTTATTAAGGCTCGGGGAGACCCAGTACTTC.

This clone was seen once. This sequence joins TRBV7-9 and TRBJ2-5, with TRBD1 matching over 8 bases. V dropped 5 bases and J dropped 3; count of bases not matched to a gene: 5. The CDR3 has 14 residues. CDR1 is SEHNR, CDR2 FQNEAQ, per germline (reference sequence). Here the CDR3 DNA reads TGTGCCAGCAGCCCGGGGACAGGTAAAGAGACCCAGTACTTC. Its protein is CASSPGTGKETQYF.

The chain links TRBV29-1 to TRBJ1-1; maybe TRBD1 (6 bases). This CDR3 has 12 amino acids. Germline V CDR1 and CDR2: SQVTM, ANQGSEA. V was trimmed by 7 bases and J by 2 bases, leaving 11 bases between them. The CDR3 region has the DNA TGCAGCGCACAGGGCGATAACACTGAAGCTTTCTTT. Translated, it gives CSAQGDNTEAFF. Combining the CDR3 with reference TRBV29-1 and TRBJ1-1 gives the whole variable domain SAVISQKPSRDICQRGTSLTIQCQVDSQVTMMFWYRQQPGQSLTLIATANQGSEATYESGFVIDKFPISRPNLTFSTLTVSNMSPEDSSIYLCSAQGDNTEAFFGQGTRLTVV.

The V and J genes are TRBV7-3 and TRBJ1-2; D possibly corresponds to TRBD1 (6 bases). The CDR3 extends over 14 amino acids. V lost 5 bases to trimming and J lost 4 bases, with 14 bases between them. Looked up from germline, CDR1 is SGHTA and CDR2 is FQGTGA. The DNA of the CDR3 is TGTGCCAGCAGCCCCAACAGGGATAGCTATGGCTACACCTTC. As protein: CASSPNRDSYGYTF.